Following are 10 T cell receptor beta chains from one sample sequenced in a study of shared clonotypes between healthy human individuals. Sequencing was performed with immunoSEQ multiplex PCR; in TCRdb, only in-frame clones are kept and a portion is missing. Of some 2.3 million clones in the sample, over 90% were seen once. The material sequenced was naive CD4+ T cells from PBMCs. Stated subset: CD45RA+ positively selected. The receptor source for this set is a man younger than 30 in good health. Some clones in this sample may be carry-over from other donors' samples.

The chain couples TRBV6-6 to TRBJ2-1, with 9 bases matching TRBD2. Per germline, CDR1 MNHNY and CDR2 SVGAGI (reference sequence). This CDR3 is built from 16 residues. V was clipped by 4 bases and J by 4 bases; unmatched bases: 8. CDR3 amino acids: CASSWALAGAYNEQFF. The DNA for the CDR3 is TGTGCCAGCAGTTGGGCACTAGCGGGCGCTTACAATGAGCAGTTCTTC.

This chain joins TRBV5-4 and TRBJ2-5, with 7 bases aligning to TRBD2. This CDR3 comprises 13 residues. Germline CDR1 reads SGHNT; CDR2 reads YYREEE (reference sequence). The trim removed 4 bases at V and 5 bases at J, leaving 5 bases unmatched. The CDR3 is CASSRGGPETQYF. In DNA, the CDR3 is TGTGCCAGCAGCCGGGGAGGGCCTGAGACCCAGTACTTC. The full variable domain, its missing parts supplied by reference TRBV5-4 and TRBJ2-5, is ETGVTQSPTHLIKTRGQQVTLRCSSQSGHNTVSWYQQALGQGPQFIFQYYREEENGRGNFPPRFSGLQFPNYSSELNVNALELDDSALYLCASSRGGPETQYFGPGTRLLVL.

V usage is TRBV28 and J usage is TRBJ2-6; maybe TRBD2 (5 bases). This CDR3 has 15 residues. The germline V gene has CDR1 MDHEN and CDR2 SYDVKM. Trimming took off 2 bases at V and 3 bases at J, with 8 bases between the two ends. DNA for the CDR3: TGTGCCAGCAGTTTAGTTGGAGGTGGGGCCAACGTCCTGACTTTC. Translated, it gives CASSLVGGGANVLTF. Combining the CDR3 with reference TRBV28 and TRBJ2-6 gives the whole variable domain DVKVTQSSRYLVKRTGEKVFLECVQDMDHENMFWYRQDPGLGLRLIYFSYDVKMKEKGDIPEGYSVSREKKERFSLILESASTNQTSMYLCASSLVGGGANVLTFGAGSRLTVL.

This clone came up once. Other DNA sequences in this specimen translate into the identical CDR3. This chain uses TRBV11-2 with TRBJ2-1, with 11 positions matching TRBD2. Per the germline V gene, CDR1 is SGHAT and CDR2 is FQNNGV. V was clipped by 4 bases and J by 3 bases; unmatched bases: 2. CDR3 length: 15 amino acids. CDR3 nucleotides: TGTGCCAGCAGCTCGGGACTAGCGGACTACAATGAGCAGTTCTTC. This encodes CASSSGLADYNEQFF.

The rearrangement joins TRBV19 to TRBJ2-5; D is uncertain. CDR1 is LNHDA and CDR2 is SQIVND in the germline V gene (reference sequence). Between the trimmed V and J ends, which lost 5 bases and 2 bases, there was a span of 12 bases. CDR3 size: 14 residues. The CDR3 region has the DNA TGTGCCAGTAGTCCCCGAGGTTTACAAGAGACCCAGTACTTC. It encodes CASSPRGLQETQYF.

This chain links TRBV5-5 with TRBJ1-2; D is possibly TRBD1 (5 bases). Germline CDR1 and CDR2: SGHKS and YYEKEE (reference sequence). V lost 1 base and J 4 bases, leaving 17 bases between the germline ends. The CDR3 consists of 16 residues. CDR3 loop: CASSLTPLGESYGYTF. The DNA for the CDR3 is TGTGCCAGCAGCTTGACGCCTTTGGGGGAAAGCTATGGCTACACCTTC.

The CDR3 protein is CASSELAGYGELFF. The CDR3 DNA reads TGCGCCAGCAGTGAGCTAGCGGGATACGGGGAGCTGTTTTTT. The chain joins TRBV10-1 to TRBJ2-2; 9 nucleotides line up with TRBD2. This CDR3 comprises 14 residues. Germline CDR1 WNHNN, CDR2 SYGVQD (reference sequence). The junction had 2 bases not matched to a gene; V was cut back by 2 bases and J by 7 bases.

This sequence joins TRBV5-1 and TRBJ1-4; D uncertain. This CDR3 region has 14 residues. V was shortened by 4 bases and J by 5 bases, with 12 bases between the two germline ends. The germline CDR1 and CDR2 sequences are SGHRS and YFSETQ. The CDR3 sequence: CASSRGSENEKLFF. For the CDR3, the DNA is TGCGCCAGCAGCCGTGGGTCCGAAAATGAAAAACTGTTTTTT.

This rearrangement joins TRBV28 to TRBJ2-7; D call uncertain. Between the trimmed V and J ends, which lost 7 bases and 0 bases, there was a span of 7 bases. The CDR3 contains 12 residues. Germline CDR1 MDHEN, CDR2 SYDVKM. The chain's CDR3 is CASIGLSYEQYF. As DNA, the CDR3 is TGTGCCAGCATCGGCCTCTCCTACGAGCAGTACTTC.

This chain uses TRBV9 with TRBJ1-4; the match to TRBD1 covers 8 bases. There are 21 residues in the CDR3. Germline loops: CDR1 SGDLS, CDR2 YYNGEE. V lost 0 bases, J lost 0 bases, and 16 bases stayed unmatched. CDR3 loop: CASSVAPGTGGRRATNEKLFF. CDR3 nucleotides: TGTGCCAGCAGCGTAGCGCCGGGGACAGGAGGGAGGAGGGCAACTAATGAAAAACTGTTTTTT. The whole variable domain, remainder taken from reference TRBV9 and TRBJ1-4, is DSGVTQTPKHLITATGQRVTLRCSPRSGDLSVYWYQQSLDQGLQFLIQYYNGEERAKGNILERFSAQQFPDLHSELNLSSLELGDSALYFCASSVAPGTGGRRATNEKLFFGSGTQLSVL.